This T cell receptor (beta chain) was retrieved from a study of blood T cell repertoires in COVID-19. Study overall: In each case, the material was cDNA or gDNA derived from T cells, B-cell-depleted T cells, or PBMCs.

CDR1 and CDR2 (germline): KGHSH, LQKENI. Between the trimmed V and J ends, which lost 0 bases and 2 bases, there was a span of 7 bases. The CDR3 length is 14 residues. Assay used: immunoSEQ multiplex PCR; TCRdb lists only in-frame clones, some missing. This table has some 230,000 clones, approximately 86% appearing once. This chain connects TRBV18 to TRBJ2-5, with TRBD2 as a possible D gene (6 bases). This TCR derives from a woman aged 45-65 years with COVID-19, enrolled during active disease. Input material: peripheral blood. As DNA, the CDR3 is TGTGCCAGCTCACCACCGACTAGACAAGAGACCCAGTACTTC. Its protein is CASSPPTRQETQYF.